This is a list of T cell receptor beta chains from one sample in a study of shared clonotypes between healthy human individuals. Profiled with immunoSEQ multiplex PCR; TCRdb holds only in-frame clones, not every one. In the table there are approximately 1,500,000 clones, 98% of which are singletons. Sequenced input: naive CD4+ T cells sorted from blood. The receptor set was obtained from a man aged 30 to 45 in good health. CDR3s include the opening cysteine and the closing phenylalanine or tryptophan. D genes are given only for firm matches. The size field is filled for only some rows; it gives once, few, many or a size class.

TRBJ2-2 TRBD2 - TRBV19 TGTGCCTCCTGCCCGACTAGCGGGATCGGGGAGCTGTTTTTT CASCPTSGIGELFF
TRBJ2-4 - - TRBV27 TGTGCCAGCAGTAGGCAGGGATCGTTAGCCAAAAACATTCAGTACTTC CASSRQGSLAKNIQYF
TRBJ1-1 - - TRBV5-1 TGCGCCAGCAGCCAAGTCGAGATGAACACTGAAGCTTTCTTT CASSQVEMNTEAFF
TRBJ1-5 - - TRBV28 TGTGCCAGCAGTTTATTGGGGGCAGGGCTTAGCAATCAGCCCCAGCATTTT CASSLLGAGLSNQPQHF
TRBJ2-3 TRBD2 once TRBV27 TGTGCCAGCAGTATCAGACTAGCCACAGATACGCAGTATTTT CASSIRLATDTQYF
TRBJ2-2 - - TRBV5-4 TGTGCCAGCAGCCTGGATGGTAGCCCGAGGGCGCTGTTTTTT CASSLDGSPRALFF
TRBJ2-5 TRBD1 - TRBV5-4 TGTGCCAGCAGCACGGACAGGGGGCAGGAGACCCAGTACTTC CASSTDRGQETQYF
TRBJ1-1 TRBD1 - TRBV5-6 TGTGCCAGCAGCTCCAAGGACAGGTGGAACACTGAAGCTTTCTTT CASSSKDRWNTEAFF
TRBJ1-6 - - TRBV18 TGTGCCAGCTCACCTAGCCGGGACACCTATAATTCACCCCTCCACTTT CASSPSRDTYNSPLHF
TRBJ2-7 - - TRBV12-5 TGTGCTAGTGTTCTACCCGGGCCTCCCTACGAGCAGTACTTC CASVLPGPPYEQYF
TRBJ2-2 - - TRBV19 TGTGCCAGTAGCAGGGGTCCCGGGGAGCTGTTTTTT CASSRGPGELFF
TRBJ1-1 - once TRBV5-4 TGTGCCAGCAGCCCCGGGACATTCTCTCACACTGAAGCTTTCTTT CASSPGTFSHTEAFF
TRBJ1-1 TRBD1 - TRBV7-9 TGTGCCAGCAGGTCGTACAGGGGGCGGATCGGGATGAGTACTGAAGCTTTCTTT CASRSYRGRIGMSTEAFF
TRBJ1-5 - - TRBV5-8 TGTGCCAGCAGCTTAAAGGGGGGAAGCAATCAGCCCCAGCATTTT CASSLKGGSNQPQHF
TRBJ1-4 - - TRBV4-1 TGCGCCAGCAGCCAAGATCGGGGGATCGGAAAACTGTTTTTT CASSQDRGIGKLFF
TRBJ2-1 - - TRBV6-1 TGTGCCAGCAGTAGGCCGACGGGGACTGAGCAGTTCTTC CASSRPTGTEQFF
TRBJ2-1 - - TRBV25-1 - CASSVGQGASFF
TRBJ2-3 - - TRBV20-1 TGCAGAACAACCGAACAAACGCAGTATTTT CRTTEQTQYF
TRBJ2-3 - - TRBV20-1 TGCAGTGCTAGAACTCCGGGAACGCAGTATTTT CSARTPGTQYF
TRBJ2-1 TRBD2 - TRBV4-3 TGCGCCAGCAGCCAAGATCCCCCTAGCGGGTTCTACAATGAGCAGTTCTTC CASSQDPPSGFYNEQFF
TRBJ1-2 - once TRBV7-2 TGTGCCAGCAGCTTAGCCTATGGCTACACCTTC CASSLAYGYTF
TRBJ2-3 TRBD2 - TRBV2 TGTGCCAGCAGTGAAGTACTAGCGAGCACAGATACGCAGTATTTT CASSEVLASTDTQYF
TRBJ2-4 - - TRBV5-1 TGCGCCAGCAGCTTGGATGAGGGAGCCAAAAACATTCAGTACTTC CASSLDEGAKNIQYF
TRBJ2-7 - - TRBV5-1 TGCGCCAGCAGCTCCTTTTCCACCTCCTACGAGCAGTACTTC CASSSFSTSYEQYF
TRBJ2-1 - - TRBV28 TGTGCCAGCAGTTCCATGGGGGGGGCAGACAATGAGCAGTTCTTC CASSSMGGADNEQFF
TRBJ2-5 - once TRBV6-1 TGTGCCAGCACGCGGTTTAAGGGACAAGAGACCCAGTACTTC CASTRFKGQETQYF
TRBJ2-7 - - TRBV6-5 TGTGCCAGCAGTCCCCGCCCGGGCTCCTACGAGCAGTACTTC CASSPRPGSYEQYF
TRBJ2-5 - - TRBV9 TGTGCCAGCAGCGTAGCCTCTAGCATAGCCCCAGAGACCCAGTACTTC CASSVASSIAPETQYF
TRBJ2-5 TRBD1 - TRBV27 TGTGCCAGCAGCCCACCTGGGACAGGGTCCTGGGACCAGTACTTC CASSPPGTGSWDQYF
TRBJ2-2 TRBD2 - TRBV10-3 TGTGCCATCACGGGACTAGCGGGAGGGGCCGGGGAGCTGTTTTTT CAITGLAGGAGELFF
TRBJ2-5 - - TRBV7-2 TGTGCCAGCAGCTTATCGTCGTTGGGGGGCGCAGAGGAGACCCAGTACTTC CASSLSSLGGAEETQYF
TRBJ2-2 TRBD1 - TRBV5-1 TGCGCCAGCGCCGACAGGGGAGGAACCGGGGAGCTGTTTTTT CASADRGGTGELFF
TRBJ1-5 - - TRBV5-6 TGTGCCAGCAGCTTGGGTGGAGGACCGCATCAGCCCCAGCATTTT CASSLGGGPHQPQHF
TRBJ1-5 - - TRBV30 TGTGCCTGGAGTTCTGGGGTCCATCAGCCCCAGCATTTT CAWSSGVHQPQHF
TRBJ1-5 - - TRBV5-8 TGTGCCAGCAGCTGGGAGGGGGGCAGCGGCAATCAGCCCCAGCATTTT CASSWEGGSGNQPQHF
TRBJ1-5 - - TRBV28 TGTGCCAGCAGTTTAGGGGGGGCTTATCAGCCCCAGCATTTT CASSLGGAYQPQHF
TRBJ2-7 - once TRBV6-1 TGTGCCAGCAGTCACATCGACGAGCAGTACTTC CASSHIDEQYF
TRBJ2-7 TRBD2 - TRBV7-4 TGTGCCAGCAGTCCCCGGACTAGCACGACCTACGAGCAGTACTTC CASSPRTSTTYEQYF
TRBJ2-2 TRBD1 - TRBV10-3 TGTGCCATCAGTGACCGGACAGGGCTGGAGGAGCTGTTTTTT CAISDRTGLEELFF
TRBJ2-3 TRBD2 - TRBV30 TGTGCCTGGAGTTCGGGACTAGCAACTGCAGATACGCAGTATTTT CAWSSGLATADTQYF
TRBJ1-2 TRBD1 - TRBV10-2 TGCGCCAGCAGTACCCGGACAGGGGGTAACTATGGCTACACCTTC CASSTRTGGNYGYTF
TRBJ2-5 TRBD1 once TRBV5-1 TGCGCCAGCAGCTTCGGACAGGGAGAGACCCAGTACTTC CASSFGQGETQYF
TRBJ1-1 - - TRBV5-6 TGTGCCAGCAGCCCAGCGGACGGAGCAGGTTTCTTT CASSPADGAGFF
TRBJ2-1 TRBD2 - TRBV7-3 TGTGCCAGCAGCTTATATAGCGGGGAACACAGTGAGCAGTTCTTC CASSLYSGEHSEQFF
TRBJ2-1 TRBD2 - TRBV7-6 TGTGCCAGCAGCTTAACCCGGACTAGCGGGAGGCCCGCTCGGTACAATGAGCAGTTCTTC CASSLTRTSGRPARYNEQFF
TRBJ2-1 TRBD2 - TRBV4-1 TGCGCCAGCAGTGAGCAACTAGCGGACTACAATGAGCAGTTCTTC CASSEQLADYNEQFF
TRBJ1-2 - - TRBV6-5 TGTGCCAGCAGTTACGATGGCAGCTACTATGGCTACACCTTC CASSYDGSYYGYTF
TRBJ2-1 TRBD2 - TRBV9 TGTGCCAGCAGCCCCAGCCCGACGGGAGGCAATGAGCAGTTCTTC CASSPSPTGGNEQFF
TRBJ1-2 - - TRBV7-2 TGTGCCAGCAGCTTAGAAGGGGCCTATGGCTACACCTTC CASSLEGAYGYTF
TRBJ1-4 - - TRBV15 TGTGCCACCAGCAGAGCGAGACTCCCCCAAACTAATGAAAAACTGTTTTTT CATSRARLPQTNEKLFF
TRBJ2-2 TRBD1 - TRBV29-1 TGCAGCGGGACAGGGCAAACGAACACCGGGGAGCTGTTTTTT CSGTGQTNTGELFF
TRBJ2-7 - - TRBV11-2 TGTGCCAGCAGCTTAGAAGGGATAGCCTACGAGCAGTACTTC CASSLEGIAYEQYF
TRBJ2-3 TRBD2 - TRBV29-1 TGCAGCGTTGAGCGGGAGGCTACAGATACGCAGTATTTT CSVEREATDTQYF
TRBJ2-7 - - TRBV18 TGTGCCAGCCGGAAGGGGGACGAGCAGTACTTC CASRKGDEQYF
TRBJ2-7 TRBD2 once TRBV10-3 TGTGCCACCACGTGGACTAGCGGTATTTACGAGCAGTACTTC CATTWTSGIYEQYF